This T cell receptor beta chain is from a study of radiation and T cells in renal cell carcinoma (dated by TCRdb to 2018 to 2020). About the study as a whole: In total, roughly 51 samples underwent TCR beta sequencing: some 25 tumors plus 27 peripheral blood samples. The final blood draw took place at 4 weeks after radiation, the same time as nephrectomy. Across all 53 samples, 3.5 million to 4.5 million unique CDR3 nucleotide sequences encoding roughly 2,800,000 unique CDR3 amino acid sequences were identified.

Broad study findings and their caveats: Blood repertoire dynamics were not followed beyond 4 weeks after treatment. An increase in top tumor clonotypes in blood was observed from baseline to 2 weeks post-radiation, followed by contraction by 4 weeks, which was taken to suggest transient expansion of tumor-resident clones. Because pretreatment tumor biopsies were not available, the study could not determine whether clonotypes were already present within the tumor at baseline. The single-armed trial design could not address effects of radiation dose or scheduling on the TCR repertoire.

On this clone: Its recognized antigen is unknown. It has no much larger one-base neighbor in the sample; base qualities were not kept.

TCR beta libraries were generated from genomic DNA with the immunoSEQ kit, following the manufacturer's recommendations. To prepare the libraries, a first multiplex PCR with proprietary primers was run, followed by a second PCR that added unique barcodes, and a bead cleanup was done after each round. Each sample batch included a kit-provided positive control reaction and a negative control reaction. The final libraries were assessed on an Agilent 4200 TapeStation D1000 ScreenTape, pooled by volume, and quantified by qPCR. An Illumina NextSeq500 fitted with a MidOutput 150-cycle cartridge performed the sequencing, running 156 Read1 cycles and 15 Index1 cycles with the kit's custom primers. The pooled library was loaded at roughly 0.92 pM with an approximately 21% PhiX control spike-in. The study's processing was this. Vendor-processed data were analyzed in R, with a clonotype defined as all T cells sharing the same CDR3 nucleotide sequence. In the clone abundance analyses, frequencies in each sample were normalized to that sample's 10,000 most abundant clones. Public T cell clones, which averaged fewer than five per sample, were excluded before analysis. An abundance difference of at least 32-fold between compartments was the criterion for calling clonotypes tumor-enriched or baseline blood-enriched. A beta-binomial differential abundance model was applied to find clonotypes that expanded or contracted between blood time points. The Baroni-Urbani and Buser coefficient was used to measure tumor-blood repertoire similarity, and groups were compared with two-tailed Wilcoxon tests in R. Drawn from immuneACCESS, this table holds only the in-frame rearrangements with V and J called that TCRdb kept. Clones are partly lost; checked studies trace under half to an unresolved V gene and leave the rest unexplained. V, J and clone size derive from that table, while D and trimming were established from the DNA sequence. Across this sample there are some 78,000 clones, with about 88% seen only once. The ten top clones hold over 5.5% of the sample.

The CDR3 has 14 amino acids, counting the end cysteine and phenylalanine. Of the read, only the CDR3 DNA is kept; its 42 bases are in frame from base 1. CDR1 and CDR2 are drawn from the germline V gene (reference sequence): MNHNY, SVGAGI. What this sample's time point label stands for: blood 4 weeks post-SBRT, at nephrectomy. This specimen's treatment or condition label, interpreted: 15 Gy SBRT to primary tumor, nephrectomy 4 weeks later. Samples were obtained from a clinical trial, in which 15 Gy stereotactic body radiation therapy was delivered to primary renal cell carcinomas and nephrectomy was performed 4 weeks later. To follow tumor-enriched clonotypes, serial peripheral blood was collected from radiation-treated patients at baseline and at 2 weeks and 4 weeks after SBRT. Every patient's renal cell carcinoma showed clear cell pathology. The QIAamp DNA Blood Mini Kit (Qiagen) was used to prepare genomic DNA for TCR sequencing. The analyses included only samples that passed all quality control checks.

The starting material was blood, obtained from a patient whose treatment included radiotherapy and nephrectomy. The TCR sequence derives from a woman in her 70s with renal cell carcinoma. Rearrangement joined TRBV6-6 to TRBJ2-5; TRBD1 matches 10 bases in the middle. Judging by the DNA end, TRBJ2-7 fits better; the J call may be wrong. The CDR3 region reads CASRDRGRAYEQYF. The nucleotide sequence reads as follows: TGTGCCAGCAGAGACAGGGGGCGGGCCTACGAGCAGTACTTC.